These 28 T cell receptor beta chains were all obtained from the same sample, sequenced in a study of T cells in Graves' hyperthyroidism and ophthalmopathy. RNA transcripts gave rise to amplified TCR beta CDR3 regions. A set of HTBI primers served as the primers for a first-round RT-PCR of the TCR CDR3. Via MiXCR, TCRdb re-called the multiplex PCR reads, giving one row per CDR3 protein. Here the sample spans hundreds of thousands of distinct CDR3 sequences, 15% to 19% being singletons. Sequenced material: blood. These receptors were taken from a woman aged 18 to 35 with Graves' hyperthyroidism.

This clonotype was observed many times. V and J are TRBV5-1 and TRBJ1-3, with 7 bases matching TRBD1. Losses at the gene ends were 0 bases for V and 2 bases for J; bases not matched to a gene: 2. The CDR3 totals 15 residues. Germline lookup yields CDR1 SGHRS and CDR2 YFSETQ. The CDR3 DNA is TGCGCCAGCAGCTTGGCAGGGGGAACTGGAAACACCATATATTTT. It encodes CASSLAGGTGNTIYF.

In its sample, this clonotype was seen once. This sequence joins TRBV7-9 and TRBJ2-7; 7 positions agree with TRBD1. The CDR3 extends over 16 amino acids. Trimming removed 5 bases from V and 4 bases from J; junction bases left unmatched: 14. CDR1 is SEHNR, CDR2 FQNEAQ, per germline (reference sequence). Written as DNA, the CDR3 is TGTGCCAGCAGCCCCCGTCCCGGGACAGAGGAATACGAGCAGTACTTC. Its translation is CASSPRPGTEEYEQYF. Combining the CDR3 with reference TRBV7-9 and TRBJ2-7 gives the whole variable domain DTGVSQNPRHKITKRGQNVTFRCDPISEHNRLYWYRQTLGQGPEFLTYFQNEAQLEKSRLLSDRFSAERPKGSFSTLEIQRTEQGDSAMYLCASSPRPGTEEYEQYFGPGTRLTVT.

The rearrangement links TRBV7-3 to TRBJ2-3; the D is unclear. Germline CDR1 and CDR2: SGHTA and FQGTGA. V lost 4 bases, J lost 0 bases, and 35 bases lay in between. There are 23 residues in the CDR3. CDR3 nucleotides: TGTGCCAGCAGCTCCAGGCCGGCCCGGCCAAGGGCGTTAAAAGATTCTAGCACAGATACGCAGTATTTT. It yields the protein CASSSRPARPRALKDSSTDTQYF. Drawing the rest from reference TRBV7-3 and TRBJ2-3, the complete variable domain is GAGVSQTPSNKVTEKGKYVELRCDPISGHTALYWYRQSLGQGPEFLIYFQGTGAADDSGLPNDRFFAVRPEGSVSTLKIQRTERGDSAVYLCASSSRPARPRALKDSSTDTQYFGPGTRLTVL.

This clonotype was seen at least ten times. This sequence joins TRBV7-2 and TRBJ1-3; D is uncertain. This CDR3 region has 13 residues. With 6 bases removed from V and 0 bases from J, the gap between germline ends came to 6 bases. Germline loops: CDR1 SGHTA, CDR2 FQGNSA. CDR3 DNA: TGTGCCAGCAGAGGTGCCTCTGGAAACACCATATATTTT. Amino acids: CASRGASGNTIYF.

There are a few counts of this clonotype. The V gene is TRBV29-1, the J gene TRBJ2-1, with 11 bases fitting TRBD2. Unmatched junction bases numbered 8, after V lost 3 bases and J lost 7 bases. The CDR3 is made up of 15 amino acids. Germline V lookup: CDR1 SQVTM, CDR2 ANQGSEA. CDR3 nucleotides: TGCAGCGTTGAGGTTAGCGGGGGGGCCCTTAATGAGCAGTTCTTC. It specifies CSVEVSGGALNEQFF.

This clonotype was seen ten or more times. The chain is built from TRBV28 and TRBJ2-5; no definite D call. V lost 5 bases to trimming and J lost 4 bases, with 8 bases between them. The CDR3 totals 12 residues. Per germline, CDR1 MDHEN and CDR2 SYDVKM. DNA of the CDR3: TGTGCCAGCAGTCCAACCCGAGAGACCCAGTACTTC. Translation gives CASSPTRETQYF.

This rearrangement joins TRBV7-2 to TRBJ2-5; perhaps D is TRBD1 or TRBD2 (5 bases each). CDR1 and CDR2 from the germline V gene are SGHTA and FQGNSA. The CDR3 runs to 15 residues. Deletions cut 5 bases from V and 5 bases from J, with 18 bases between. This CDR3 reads CASSRRDLARETQYF. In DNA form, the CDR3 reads TGTGCCAGCAGCCGCCGGGACCTCGCTCGGGAGACCCAGTACTTC.

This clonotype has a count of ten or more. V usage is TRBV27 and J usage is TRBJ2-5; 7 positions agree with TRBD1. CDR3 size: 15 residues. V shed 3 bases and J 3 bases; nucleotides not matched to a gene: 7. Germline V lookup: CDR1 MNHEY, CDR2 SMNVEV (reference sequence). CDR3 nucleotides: TGTGCCAGCAGTTTTATTGGGACAGTGGAAGAGACCCAGTACTTC. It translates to CASSFIGTVEETQYF.

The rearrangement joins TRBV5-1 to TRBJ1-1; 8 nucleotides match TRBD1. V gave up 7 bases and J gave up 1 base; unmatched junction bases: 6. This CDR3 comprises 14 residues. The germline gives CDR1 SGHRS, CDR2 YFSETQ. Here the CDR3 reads CASGRTGRNTEAFF. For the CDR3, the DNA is TGCGCCAGCGGGCGGACAGGGAGGAACACTGAAGCTTTCTTT.

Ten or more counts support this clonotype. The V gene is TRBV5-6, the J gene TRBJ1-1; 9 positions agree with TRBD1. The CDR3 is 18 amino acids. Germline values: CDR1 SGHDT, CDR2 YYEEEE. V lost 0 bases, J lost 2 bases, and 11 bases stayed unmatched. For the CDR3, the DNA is TGTGCCAGCAGCTTGGCGGGGACAGGGAGAGGGCCCAACACTGAAGCTTTCTTT. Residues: CASSLAGTGRGPNTEAFF.

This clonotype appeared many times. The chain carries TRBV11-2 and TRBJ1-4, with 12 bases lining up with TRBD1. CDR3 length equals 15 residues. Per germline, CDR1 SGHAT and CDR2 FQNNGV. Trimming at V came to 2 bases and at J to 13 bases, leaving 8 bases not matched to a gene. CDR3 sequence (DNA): TGTGCCAGCAGCTTATCGGGGACAGGGGGCTCCGGACTGTTTTTT. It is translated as CASSLSGTGGSGLFF.

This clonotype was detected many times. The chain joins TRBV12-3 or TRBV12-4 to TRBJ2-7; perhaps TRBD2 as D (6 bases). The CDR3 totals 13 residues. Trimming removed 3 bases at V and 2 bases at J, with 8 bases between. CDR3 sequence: CASSFRRAYEQYF. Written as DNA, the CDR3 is TGTGCCAGCAGTTTCCGGAGGGCCTACGAGCAGTACTTC.

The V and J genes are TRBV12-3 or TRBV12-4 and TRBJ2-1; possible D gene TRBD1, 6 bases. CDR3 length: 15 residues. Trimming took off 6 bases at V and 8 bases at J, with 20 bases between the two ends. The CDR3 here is CASSLSGPGQYEQFF. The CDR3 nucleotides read TGTGCCAGCAGCCTATCGGGCCCCGGACAGTATGAGCAGTTCTTC.

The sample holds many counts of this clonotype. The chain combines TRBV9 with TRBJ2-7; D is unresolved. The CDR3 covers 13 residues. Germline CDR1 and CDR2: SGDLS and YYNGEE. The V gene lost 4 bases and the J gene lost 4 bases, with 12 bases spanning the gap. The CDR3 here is CASSPRAQYEQYF. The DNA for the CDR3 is TGTGCCAGCAGCCCACGGGCCCAATACGAGCAGTACTTC.

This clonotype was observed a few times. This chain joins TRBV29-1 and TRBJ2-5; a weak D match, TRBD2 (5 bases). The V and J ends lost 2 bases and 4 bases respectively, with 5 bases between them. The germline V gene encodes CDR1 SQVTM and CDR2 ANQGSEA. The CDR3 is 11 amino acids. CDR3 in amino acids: CSVELAETQYF. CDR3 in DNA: TGCAGCGTTGAACTAGCAGAGACCCAGTACTTC.

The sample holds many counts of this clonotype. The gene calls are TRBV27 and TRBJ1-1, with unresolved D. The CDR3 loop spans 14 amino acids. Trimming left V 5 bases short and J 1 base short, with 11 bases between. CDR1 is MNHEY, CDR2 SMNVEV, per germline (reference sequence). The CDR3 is CASSPWGPNTEAFF. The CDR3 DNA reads TGTGCCAGCAGTCCCTGGGGTCCGAACACTGAAGCTTTCTTT.

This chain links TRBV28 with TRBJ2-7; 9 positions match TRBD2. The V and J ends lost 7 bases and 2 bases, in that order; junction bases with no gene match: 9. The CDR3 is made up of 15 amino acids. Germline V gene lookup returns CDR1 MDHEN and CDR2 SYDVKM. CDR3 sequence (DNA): TGTGCCAGCATTCCCCTGGCTAGCGGGACCTACGAGCAGTACTTC. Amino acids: CASIPLASGTYEQYF.

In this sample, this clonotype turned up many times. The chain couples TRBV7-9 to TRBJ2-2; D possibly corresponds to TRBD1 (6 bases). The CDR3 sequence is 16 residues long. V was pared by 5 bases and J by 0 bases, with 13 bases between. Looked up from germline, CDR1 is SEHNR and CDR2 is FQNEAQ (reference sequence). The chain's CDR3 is CASSPRTETNTGELFF. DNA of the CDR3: TGTGCCAGCAGCCCACGGACAGAGACGAACACCGGGGAGCTGTTTTTT.

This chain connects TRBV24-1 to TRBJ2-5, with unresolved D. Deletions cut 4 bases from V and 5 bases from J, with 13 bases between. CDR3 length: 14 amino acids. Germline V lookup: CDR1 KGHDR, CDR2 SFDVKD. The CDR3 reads CATSDSGRPETQYF. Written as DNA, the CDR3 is TGTGCCACCAGTGACTCGGGTCGCCCCGAGACCCAGTACTTC.

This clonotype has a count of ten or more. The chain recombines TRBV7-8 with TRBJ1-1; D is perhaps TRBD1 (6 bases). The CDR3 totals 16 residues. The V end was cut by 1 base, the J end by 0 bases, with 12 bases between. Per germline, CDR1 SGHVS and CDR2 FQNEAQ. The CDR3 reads CASSLGYGTLNTEAFF. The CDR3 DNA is TGTGCCAGCAGCTTAGGTTACGGGACATTGAACACTGAAGCTTTCTTT.

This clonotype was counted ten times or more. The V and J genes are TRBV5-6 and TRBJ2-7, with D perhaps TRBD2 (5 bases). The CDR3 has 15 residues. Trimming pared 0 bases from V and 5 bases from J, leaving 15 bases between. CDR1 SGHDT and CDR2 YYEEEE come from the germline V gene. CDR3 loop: CASSLDGIEQDEQYF. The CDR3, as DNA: TGTGCCAGCAGCTTGGACGGGATCGAGCAGGACGAGCAGTACTTC.

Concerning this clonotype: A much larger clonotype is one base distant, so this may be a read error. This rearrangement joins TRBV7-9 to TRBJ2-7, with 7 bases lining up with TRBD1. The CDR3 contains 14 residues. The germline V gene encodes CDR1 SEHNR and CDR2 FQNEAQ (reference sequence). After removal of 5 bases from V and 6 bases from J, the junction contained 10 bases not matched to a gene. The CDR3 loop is CASSETTGTCEQYF. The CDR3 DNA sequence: TGTGCCAGCAGCGAGACGACAGGGACCTGCGAGCAGTACTTC.

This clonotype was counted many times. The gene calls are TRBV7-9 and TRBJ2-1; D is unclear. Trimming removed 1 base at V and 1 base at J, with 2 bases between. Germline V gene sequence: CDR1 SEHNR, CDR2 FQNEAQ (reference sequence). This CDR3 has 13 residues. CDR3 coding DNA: TGTGCCAGCAGCTTAGTTTCCTACAATGAGCAGTTCTTC. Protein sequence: CASSLVSYNEQFF.

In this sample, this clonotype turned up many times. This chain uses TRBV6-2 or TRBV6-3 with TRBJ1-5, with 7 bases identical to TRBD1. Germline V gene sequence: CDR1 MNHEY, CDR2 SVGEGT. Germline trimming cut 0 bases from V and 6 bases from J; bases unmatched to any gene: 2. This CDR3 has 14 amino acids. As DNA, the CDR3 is TGTGCCAGCAGTTACTCGACAGGGTTTCAGCCCCAGCATTTT. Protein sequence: CASSYSTGFQPQHF.

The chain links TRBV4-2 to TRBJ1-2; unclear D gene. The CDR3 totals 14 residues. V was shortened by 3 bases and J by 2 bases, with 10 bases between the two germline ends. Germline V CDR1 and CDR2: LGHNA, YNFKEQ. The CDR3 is CASSHNAENYGYTF. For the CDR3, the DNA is TGTGCCAGCAGCCATAACGCAGAAAACTATGGCTACACCTTC.

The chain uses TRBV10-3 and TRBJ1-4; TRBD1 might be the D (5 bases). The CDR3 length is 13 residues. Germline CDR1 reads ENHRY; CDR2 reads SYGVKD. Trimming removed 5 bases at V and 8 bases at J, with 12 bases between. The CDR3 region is CAISYPNREKLFF. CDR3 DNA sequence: TGTGCCATCAGTTACCCAAACAGGGAAAAACTGTTTTTT.

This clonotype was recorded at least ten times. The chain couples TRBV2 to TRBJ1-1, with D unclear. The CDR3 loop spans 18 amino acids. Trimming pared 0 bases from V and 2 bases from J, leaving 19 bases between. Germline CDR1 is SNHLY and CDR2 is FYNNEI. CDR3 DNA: TGTGCCAGCAGTGAAGCTTTCGCCGCGTGGTTTGATAACACTGAAGCTTTCTTT. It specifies CASSEAFAAWFDNTEAFF. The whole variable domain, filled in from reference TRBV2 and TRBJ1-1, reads EPEVTQTPSHQVTQMGQEVILRCVPISNHLYFYWYRQILGQKVEFLVSFYNNEISEKSEIFDDQFSVERPDGSNFTLKIRSTKLEDSAMYFCASSEAFAAWFDNTEAFFGQGTRLTVV.

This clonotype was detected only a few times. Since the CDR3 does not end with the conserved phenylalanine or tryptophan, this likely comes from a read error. The CDR3 here is CASSPPVQGMNTEAFL. DNA of the CDR3: TGTGCCAGCTCACCACCTGTACAGGGGATGAACACTGAAGCTTTCCTT. The V gene is TRBV18, the J gene TRBJ1-1; 7 bases are shared with TRBD1. This CDR3 is 16 amino acids long. Germline lookup yields CDR1 KGHSH and CDR2 LQKENI. Trimming at V came to 0 bases and at J to 0 bases, leaving 4 bases not matched to a gene.